These 10 T cell receptor beta chains originate from one sample sequenced in a study of chemoradiotherapy in HPV16-positive cancers. The table came from immunoSEQ multiplex PCR; TCRdb's copy has only in-frame clones and leaves some out. The profile shows about 7,600 clones, around 83% of them singletons. Sequencing used blood, obtained from a patient who underwent chemoradiotherapy. The receptors originated from a human donor with HPV-associated anogenital cancer.

This sequence joins TRBV6-5 and TRBJ1-2; D may be TRBD1 (5 bases). The length of the CDR3 is 15 residues. V dropped 3 bases and J dropped 4 bases, with 15 bases sitting between them. Germline CDR1 is MNHEY and CDR2 is SVGAGI. The CDR3 nucleotides read TGTGCCAGCAGTTATCGTCTTGACAGCCCCTATGGCTACACCTTC. Translated, it gives CASSYRLDSPYGYTF.

V and J are TRBV7-2 and TRBJ2-5; D unresolved. The CDR3 is 13 amino acids. The germline CDR1 and CDR2 sequences are SGHTA and FQGNSA. The V end lost 5 bases, the J end lost 2 bases, and 9 bases lay between the germline ends. In DNA form, the CDR3 reads TGTGCCAGCAGCCCCGAACTGCAAGAGACCCAGTACTTC. It yields the protein CASSPELQETQYF. The full variable domain, in which reference TRBV7-2 and TRBJ2-5 provide the parts outside the CDR3, is GAGVSQSPSNKVTEKGKDVELRCDPISGHTALYWYRQSLGQGLEFLIYFQGNSAPDKSGLPSDRFSAERTGGSVSTLTIQRTQQEDSAVYLCASSPELQETQYFGPGTRLLVL.

V is TRBV7-9 and J is TRBJ2-5, with TRBD1 matching over 10 bases. The better agreement between TRBJ2-7 and the DNA end casts doubt on the J call. The CDR3 consists of 14 residues. Per germline, CDR1 SEHNR and CDR2 FQNEAQ (reference sequence). CDR3 sequence reads: CASSDRDRGYEQYF. In nucleotides, the CDR3 is TGTGCCAGCAGCGACCGGGACAGGGGCTACGAGCAGTACTTC.

The chain uses TRBV27 and TRBJ2-7, with a weak D call TRBD1 (6 bases). The CDR3 loop spans 15 amino acids. Germline assignment: CDR1 MNHEY and CDR2 SMNVEV (reference sequence). V lost 5 bases and J 1 base, leaving 15 bases between the germline ends. Here the CDR3 DNA reads TGTGCCAGCAGTCCGCCGGGACATACTTCCTACGAGCAGTACTTC. This translates into CASSPPGHTSYEQYF.

V gene TRBV18 combines with J gene TRBJ1-1; TRBD1 matches 9 bases. The CDR3 length is 14 residues. V shed 8 bases and J 5 bases; nucleotides not matched to a gene: 9. Germline CDR1 and CDR2: KGHSH and LQKENI. The CDR3 DNA follows: TGTGCCAGCCGAACCAGGACAGGGGAGACTGAAGCTTTCTTT. Translated, it gives CASRTRTGETEAFF.

This chain joins TRBV19 and TRBJ1-3; TRBD1 might be the D (5 bases). Trimming took off 3 bases at V and 1 base at J, with 10 bases between the two ends. CDR1 LNHDA and CDR2 SQIVND come from the germline V gene (reference sequence). The CDR3 totals 15 residues. CDR3 residues: CASSIRGRSGNTIYF. The DNA for the CDR3 is TGTGCCAGTAGTATTAGGGGAAGGTCTGGAAACACCATATATTTT.

This chain connects TRBV7-2 to TRBJ2-7, with 11 bases fitting TRBD2. The V and J ends lost 4 bases and 3 bases, in that order; junction bases with no gene match: 8. Germline CDR1 reads SGHTA; CDR2 reads FQGNSA. The CDR3 is 16 amino acids. This chain's CDR3 is CASSYSGGADVYEQYF. Here the CDR3 DNA reads TGTGCCAGCAGCTATAGCGGGGGGGCCGACGTCTACGAGCAGTACTTC.

The chain uses TRBV5-4 and TRBJ2-2, with 8 positions matching TRBD1. Germline-derived CDR1 and CDR2 are SGHNT and YYREEE (reference sequence). The CDR3 is 15 residues long. V lost 4 bases to trimming and J lost 0 bases; unmatched junction nucleotides: 2. The CDR3 nucleotides are TGTGCCAGCAGCCCGGGACAGGCGAACACCGGGGAGCTGTTTTTT. It yields the protein CASSPGQANTGELFF.

The gene calls are TRBV14 and TRBJ2-3; maybe TRBD1 (6 bases). This CDR3 has 15 amino acids. Looked up from germline, CDR1 is SGHDN and CDR2 is FVKESK. Trimming cost V 5 bases and J 5 bases, with 17 bases left between them. Here the CDR3 reads CASSWTAGRGDTQYF. The DNA of the CDR3 is TGTGCCAGCAGCTGGACAGCCGGTCGTGGAGATACGCAGTATTTT. The variable domain in full, with the rest retrieved from reference TRBV14 and TRBJ2-3, is EAGVTQFPSHSVIEKGQTVTLRCDPISGHDNLYWYRRVMGKEIKFLLHFVKESKQDESGMPNNRFLAERTGGTYSTLKVQPAELEDSGVYFCASSWTAGRGDTQYFGPGTRLTVL.

V and J are TRBV21-1 and TRBJ1-1; the table's D call TRBD1 went unverified against the DNA. TRBV21-1 is listed as a pseudogene. The CDR3 contains 16 residues. The CDR3 loop is CASSNGNRENGTEAFF. In DNA, the CDR3 is TGTGCCAGCAGCAATGGGAACAGGGAGAACGGCACTGAAGCTTTCTTT.